This TCR beta chain was identified in a study of T-cell reconstitution after alpha-beta-depleted transplantation in children. Looked up from germline, CDR1 is KGHDR and CDR2 is SFDVKD. V was pared by 5 bases and J by 4 bases, with 10 bases between. This CDR3 has 13 residues. Researchers prepared the TCRbeta library using unique molecular identifiers, the study reports. TCRdb recomputed calls from the PCR reads with MiXCR, one row per CDR3 protein. The table lists around 530,000 distinct CDR3 sequences, approximately 29% of them singletons. This clonotype was sampled from a human donor who donated a stem cell graft to a child with aplastic anemia. The rearrangement joins TRBV24-1 to TRBJ2-5; either TRBD1 or TRBD2 may fit D (5 bases each). Sample: PBMCs from the stem cell graft donor, taken from the stem cell graft. DNA of the CDR3: TGTGCCACCAGTGGGGACGCGACAGAGACCCAGTACTTC. It yields the protein CATSGDATETQYF.